This T cell receptor (beta chain) was recorded in a study of blood T cell repertoires in COVID-19. V dropped 3 bases and J dropped 5 bases, with 4 bases sitting between them. Germline V gives CDR1 SEHNR, CDR2 FQNEAQ (reference sequence). This CDR3 is built from 11 residues. This clone was recorded once. The assay was immunoSEQ multiplex PCR, and TCRdb's table has in-frame clones only and misses some. The sample includes about 310,000 clones, around 91% of them seen just once. Patients of the Seattle cohort, enrolled during active infection, were followed longitudinally. The sequenced sample consisted of peripheral blood. This receptor was identified in a woman aged 35 to 49 with COVID-19, enrolled during active disease. This sequence joins TRBV7-9 and TRBJ1-1; D is unresolved. CDR3 bases: TGTGCCAGCAGCTTGGCTACTGAAGCTTTCTTT. It encodes CASSLATEAFF.